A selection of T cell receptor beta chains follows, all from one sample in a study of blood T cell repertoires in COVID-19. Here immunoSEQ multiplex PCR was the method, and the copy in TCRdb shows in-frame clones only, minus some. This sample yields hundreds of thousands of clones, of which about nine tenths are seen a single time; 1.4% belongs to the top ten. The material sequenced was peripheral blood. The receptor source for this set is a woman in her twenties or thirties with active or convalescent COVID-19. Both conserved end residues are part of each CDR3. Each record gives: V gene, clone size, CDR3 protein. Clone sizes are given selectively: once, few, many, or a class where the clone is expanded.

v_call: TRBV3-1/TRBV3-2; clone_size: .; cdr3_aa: CASSQDGRSNQPQHF
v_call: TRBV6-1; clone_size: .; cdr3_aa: CASSEWTGAGEKLFF
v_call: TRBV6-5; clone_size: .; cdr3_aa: CASSPEGVQPQHF
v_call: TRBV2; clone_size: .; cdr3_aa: CASSGGQGGETQYF
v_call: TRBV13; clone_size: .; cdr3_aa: CASTVRGGTEAFF
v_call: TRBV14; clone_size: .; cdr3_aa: CASSQSGQGGYTF
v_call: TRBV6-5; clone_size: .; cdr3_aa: CASSFTLGSGELFF
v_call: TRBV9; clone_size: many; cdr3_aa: CASSVADGRAGETQYF
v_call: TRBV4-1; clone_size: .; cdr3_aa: CASSQVGGPGELFF
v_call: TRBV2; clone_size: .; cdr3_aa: CASSRLASTDTQYF
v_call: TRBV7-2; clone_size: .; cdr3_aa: CASSLAWTRQTSGNTIYF
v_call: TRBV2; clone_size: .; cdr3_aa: CASSEADQGLGYTF
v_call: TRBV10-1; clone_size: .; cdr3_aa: CASSESLGTSGNNEQFF
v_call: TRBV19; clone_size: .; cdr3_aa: CASSYLGDLAEQFF
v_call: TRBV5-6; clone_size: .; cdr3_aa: CASSLEEGTDIQYF
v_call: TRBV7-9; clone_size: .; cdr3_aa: CASSLLLTDTQYF